This entry concerns a single T cell receptor (beta chain). Its antigen is not known. This entry belongs to a study of post-analysis software for immune sequencing data. V lost 5 bases to trimming and J lost 11 bases, with 24 bases between them. The CDR3 has 14 amino acids. Germline CDR1 is SQVTM and CDR2 is ANQGSEA. TCR beta libraries were prepared from cDNA with unique molecular identifiers. Via MiXCR, TCRdb re-called the PCR reads, giving one row per CDR3 protein. The sample carries some 690,000 distinct CDR3 sequences, around 64% recorded once. Findings and caveats of the study: When patients were compared with controls, four or five TRBV segments were more frequent, TRBV5-6, TRBV5-1 and TRBV20-1 among them.

Sequencing was performed on blood. The clonotype was recovered from a girl aged 2 to 9 with multiple sclerosis. V is TRBV29-1 and J is TRBJ2-5, with a weak D call TRBD2 (6 bases). The CDR3 sequence: CSVRETGPWSEQYF. DNA of the CDR3: TGCAGCGTTCGGGAGACGGGGCCTTGGAGTGAGCAGTACTTC.